Following are 3 T cell receptor beta chains from one sample sequenced in a study of identifying expanded T cells in peripheral blood. Method: immunoSEQ multiplex PCR; TCRdb's copy keeps in-frame clones and lacks some. The table shows 100,000 to 150,000 clones, with approximately 86% occurring only once. The source material was blood. The origin of the receptors is a person aged 18 to 75 in good health.

V usage is TRBV28 and J usage is TRBJ1-5, with a weak D call TRBD1 (5 bases). Germline CDR1 MDHEN, CDR2 SYDVKM. The V end lost 5 bases, the J end lost 7 bases, and 15 bases lay between the germline ends. This CDR3 is 14 amino acids long. The CDR3 DNA reads as TGTGCCAGCAGTGAGGGGACTGCATACCAGCCCCAGCATTTT. Translation: CASSEGTAYQPQHF.

The chain links TRBV11-2 to TRBJ1-2; D uncertain. Per germline, CDR1 SGHAT and CDR2 FQNNGV. The V end was cut by 4 bases, the J end by 4 bases, with 13 bases between. This CDR3 comprises 14 residues. CDR3 nucleotides: TGTGCCAGCAGCTCCCGGCTGTTACTCTATGGCTACACCTTC. As protein: CASSSRLLLYGYTF.

The chain links TRBV19 to TRBJ1-1, with 7 bases that match TRBD1. This CDR3 contains 14 residues. Trimming removed 3 bases from V and 2 bases from J; junction bases left unmatched: 3. Germline V CDR1 and CDR2: LNHDA, SQIVND (reference sequence). The CDR3: CASSMRGRNTEAFF. The CDR3 DNA is TGTGCCAGTAGTATGAGGGGGCGAAACACTGAAGCTTTCTTT. Full variable domain (rest looked up from reference TRBV19 and TRBJ1-1): DGGITQSPKYLFRKEGQNVTLSCEQNLNHDAMYWYRQDPGQGLRLIYYSQIVNDFQKGDIAEGYSVSREKKESFPLTVTSAQKNPTAFYLCASSMRGRNTEAFFGQGTRLTVV.